One and the same sample provided the 12 T cell receptor beta chains below, sequenced in a study of CD8+CD57+ T cells in acquired aplastic anemia (dated by TCRdb to the late 2010s). Patients chosen for sequencing had shown expansion of CD8+CD57+ cells by flow cytometry. The sequencing machine was an Illumina HiSeq 2000. Genomic DNA was used as template for profiling of TCR beta VDJ combinations and CDR3 sequences. In-frame beta chains were kept once TCRdb had trimmed the public reads at Q25 with fastp and called clones with MiXCR. Every entry covers one CDR3 protein and lists the most common genes and DNA from its rows. A total of about 240,000 distinct CDR3 sequences appear in this sample, around 45% of them only once. The ten largest clones capture approximately 8% of the sample. The material sequenced was sorted CD4+, CD8+, or CD8+CD57+ T cells (not recorded which) from PBMCs. These receptors all come from a human donor with aplastic anemia.

About this clonotype: A read error may account for a junction end that differs from germline. This chain links TRBV2 with TRBJ1-1; D gene ambiguous. This CDR3 region has 13 residues. Germline V gene data show CDR1 as SNHLY and CDR2 as FYNNEI. Here the CDR3 reads CASIGSGGPEAFF. The CDR3 DNA is TGTGCCAGCATCGGGTCGGGAGGGCCAGAGGCTTTCTTC.

This clonotype was counted ten times or more. The rearrangement uses TRBV25-1 and TRBJ2-7; D remains unclear. Trimming cost V 2 bases and J 5 bases, with 10 bases left between them. CDR1 and CDR2 (germline): MGHDK, SYGVNS. This CDR3 is built from 13 residues. CDR3 amino acids: CASSETSRDEQYF. The CDR3 DNA is TGTGCCAGCAGTGAAACGTCTCGGGACGAGCAGTACTTC.

The CDR3 loop reads CSVEREESYNEQFF. The CDR3 DNA is TGCAGCGTTGAGCGGGAGGAATCCTACAATGAGCAGTTCTTC. This chain connects TRBV29-1 to TRBJ2-1; 8 bases fit TRBD2. This CDR3 comprises 14 residues. The V gene end was trimmed by 3 bases and the J gene end by 1 base; junction bases not matched to a gene: 2. Germline-derived CDR1 and CDR2 are SQVTM and ANQGSEA.

The V gene is TRBV7-9, the J gene TRBJ2-7, with 8 bases fitting TRBD2. The junction had 8 bases not matched to a gene; V was cut back by 1 base and J by 0 bases. Germline V gene lookup returns CDR1 SEHNR and CDR2 FQNEAQ (reference sequence). This CDR3 spans 17 amino acids. This CDR3 is CASSLGGVAGSSYEQYF. The CDR3 DNA follows: TGTGCCAGCAGCTTAGGCGGTGTAGCGGGAAGCTCCTACGAGCAGTACTTC.

This clonotype was seen a single time. The J gene is TRBJ1-3, the V gene TRBV19; no clear D. The CDR3 extends over 14 amino acids. CDR1 is LNHDA and CDR2 is SQIVND in the germline V gene (reference sequence). Trimming pared 6 bases from V and 4 bases from J, leaving 13 bases between. For the CDR3, the DNA is TGTGCCAGTAGAGAGGGCGGCGGGGGAAACACCATATATTTT. As protein: CASREGGGGNTIYF. The entire variable domain, with the rest obtained from reference TRBV19 and TRBJ1-3, is as follows: DGGITQSPKYLFRKEGQNVTLSCEQNLNHDAMYWYRQDPGQGLRLIYYSQIVNDFQKGDIAEGYSVSREKKESFPLTVTSAQKNPTAFYLCASREGGGGNTIYFGEGSWLTVV.

The chain carries TRBV29-1 and TRBJ1-1, with D tentatively TRBD1 (5 bases). Trimming removed 8 bases at V and 0 bases at J, with 13 bases between. This CDR3 contains 13 residues. Germline values: CDR1 SQVTM, CDR2 ANQGSEA. The CDR3 spells CSWRLGVNTEAFF. CDR3 sequence (DNA): TGCAGCTGGCGGCTAGGGGTGAACACTGAAGCTTTCTTT.

The chain recombines TRBV6-5 with TRBJ2-6, with a possible D match to TRBD1 (5 bases). The CDR3 spans 11 residues. Trimming took off 5 bases at V and 13 bases at J, with 9 bases between the two ends. Looked up from germline, CDR1 is MNHEY and CDR2 is SVGAGI. DNA for the CDR3: TGTGCCAGCAGTGTTAGACAGGTCCTGACTTTC. Protein: CASSVRQVLTF.

This clonotype has only a few counts. A much bigger clone sits one base away, suggesting this may be a read error. The rearrangement uses TRBV7-9 and TRBJ1-1; perhaps TRBD1 as D (5 bases). CDR3 length: 12 amino acids. In germline, CDR1 is SEHNR, CDR2 FQNEAQ (reference sequence). Trimming took off 7 bases at V and 10 bases at J, with 16 bases between the two ends. The CDR3 reads CASIQGTLGAFF. The CDR3 DNA sequence: TGTGCCAGCATCCAGGGAACGTTGGGAGCTTTCTTT.

With regard to this clonotype: The junction departs from the called germline gene at one end, perhaps through a read error. This chain joins TRBV29-1 and TRBJ2-7, with a possible D match to TRBD2 (5 bases). The length of the CDR3 is 13 residues. CDR1 is SQVTM, CDR2 ANQGSEA, per germline. The CDR3 DNA sequence: TGCAGCATTTTCAGCGGAGCCTCCTACGAGCAGTGCTTC. Amino acids: CSIFSGASYEQCF.

This clonotype was seen a single time. The chain combines TRBV14 with TRBJ1-1; TRBD1 might be the D (6 bases). V lost 4 bases to trimming and J lost 0 bases, with 15 bases between them. The CDR3 runs 16 residues. Germline V CDR1 and CDR2: SGHDN, FVKESK. CDR3 sequence: CASSPLTGAMNTEAFF. CDR3 bases: TGTGCCAGCAGCCCCTTGACAGGTGCGATGAACACTGAAGCTTTCTTT. Full variable domain (rest looked up from reference TRBV14 and TRBJ1-1): EAGVTQFPSHSVIEKGQTVTLRCDPISGHDNLYWYRRVMGKEIKFLLHFVKESKQDESGMPNNRFLAERTGGTYSTLKVQPAELEDSGVYFCASSPLTGAMNTEAFFGQGTRLTVV.

V usage is TRBV12-3 or TRBV12-4 and J usage is TRBJ1-2; D uncertain. Trimming left V 4 bases short and J 3 bases short, with 6 bases between. This CDR3 comprises 12 residues. CDR3 nucleotides: TGTGCCAGCAGTTCCGTGGACTATGGCTACACCTTC. Translated: CASSSVDYGYTF.

This clonotype has only a few counts. A much larger clone is a single base away; this may be a read error. This rearrangement joins TRBV7-9 to TRBJ2-7; the D gene could be TRBD1 or TRBD2 (6 bases each). There are 15 residues in the CDR3. Germline assignment: CDR1 SEHNR and CDR2 FQNEAQ (reference sequence). V lost 7 bases to trimming and J lost 4 bases, with 20 bases between them. CDR3 sequence (DNA): TGTGCCAGCACCACAACGGGGGCCAGGGGTTACGAGCAGTACTTC. Amino acids: CASTTTGARGYEQYF.